This TCR beta chain emerged from a study of shared clonotypes between healthy human individuals. V was cut by 2 bases and J by 5 bases, with 11 bases left in between. Germline loops: CDR1 SGHRS, CDR2 YFSETQ. The CDR3 length is 14 residues. A split of CD4+ cells into CD45RA+ naive and CD45RA-negative memory subsets was performed. Clones were read by immunoSEQ multiplex PCR, and TCRdb kept only the in-frame ones, dropping some. Among about 2.4 million clones listed, roughly 93% were seen once. This clone is a singleton in its sample. What was sequenced was naive CD4+ T cells from PBMCs. Subset: CD45RA+ positively selected. The chain joins TRBV5-1 to TRBJ2-1; D is unresolved. The receptor was derived from a man in his late teens or twenties in good health. Some clones in this sample may be carry-over from other donors' samples. CDR3 sequence: CASSFDSVHNEQFF. CDR3 coding DNA: TGCGCCAGCAGCTTCGACTCGGTACACAATGAGCAGTTCTTC.